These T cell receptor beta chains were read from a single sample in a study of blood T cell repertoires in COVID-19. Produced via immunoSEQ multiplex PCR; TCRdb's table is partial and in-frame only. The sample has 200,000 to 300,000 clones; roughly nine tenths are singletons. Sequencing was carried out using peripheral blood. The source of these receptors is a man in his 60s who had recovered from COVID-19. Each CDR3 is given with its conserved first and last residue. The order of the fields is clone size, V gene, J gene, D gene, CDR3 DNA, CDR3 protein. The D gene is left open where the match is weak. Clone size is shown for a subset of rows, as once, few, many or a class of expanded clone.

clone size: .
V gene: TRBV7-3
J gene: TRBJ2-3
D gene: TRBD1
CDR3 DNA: TGTGCCAGCAGCGTCAGGGGGTCAGGGGGCCCGTTTACTAGCACAGATACGCAGTATTTT
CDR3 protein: CASSVRGSGGPFTSTDTQYF

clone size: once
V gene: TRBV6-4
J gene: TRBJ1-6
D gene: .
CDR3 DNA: TGTGCCAGCAGTAAGGGGCCCTCCTCCTATAATTCACCCCTCCACTTT
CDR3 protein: CASSKGPSSYNSPLHF

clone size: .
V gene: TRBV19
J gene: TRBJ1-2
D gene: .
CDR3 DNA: TGTGCCAGTAGTAACAGTGATTACTATGGCTACACCTTC
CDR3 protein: CASSNSDYYGYTF

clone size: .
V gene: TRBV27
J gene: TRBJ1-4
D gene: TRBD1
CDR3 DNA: TGTGCCAGCAGTTTTGGGACAGGGGGAGGAGAAAAACTGTTTTTT
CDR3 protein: CASSFGTGGGEKLFF

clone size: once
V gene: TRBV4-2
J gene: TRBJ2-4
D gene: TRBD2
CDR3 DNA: TGTGCCAGCAGCCAGTCGGGGGGACTAGCCAAAAACATTCAGTACTTC
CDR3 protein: CASSQSGGLAKNIQYF

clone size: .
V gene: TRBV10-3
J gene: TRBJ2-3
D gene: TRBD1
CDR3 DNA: TGTGCCATCAGTGGAAGGGCGACAGGGAGCACGGCAGATACGCAGTATTTT
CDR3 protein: CAISGRATGSTADTQYF

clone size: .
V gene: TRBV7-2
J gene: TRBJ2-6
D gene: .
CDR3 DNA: TGTGCCAGCAGCTCCAGAAGCTCTGGGGCCAACGTCCTGACTTTC
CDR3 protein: CASSSRSSGANVLTF

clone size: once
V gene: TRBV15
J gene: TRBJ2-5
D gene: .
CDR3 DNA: TGTGCCACCAGCAGAGGGGGCAGCTTAGTACAAGAGACCCAGTACTTC
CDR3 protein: CATSRGGSLVQETQYF

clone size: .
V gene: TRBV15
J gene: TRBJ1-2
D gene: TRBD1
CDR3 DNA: TGTGCCACTAAAAGGACAGGGGGAATGGAGTATGGCTACACCTTC
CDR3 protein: CATKRTGGMEYGYTF

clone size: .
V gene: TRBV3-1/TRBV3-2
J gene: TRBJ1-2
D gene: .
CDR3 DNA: TGTGCCAGCCGCAGCCGGACAGAACTCGATGGCTACACCTTC
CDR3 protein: CASRSRTELDGYTF

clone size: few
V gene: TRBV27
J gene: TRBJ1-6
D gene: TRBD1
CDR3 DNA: TGTGCCAGCAAAGACACACAGGGGGCAGCTAAACCCCTCCACTTT
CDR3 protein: CASKDTQGAAKPLHF

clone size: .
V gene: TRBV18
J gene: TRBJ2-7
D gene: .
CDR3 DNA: TGTGCCAGCTCCCCATCCTCTTACGAGCAGTACTTC
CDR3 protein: CASSPSSYEQYF

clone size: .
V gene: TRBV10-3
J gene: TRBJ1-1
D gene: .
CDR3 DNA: TGTGCCATCAGCTCCTCTCCAGAGAACACTGAAGCTTTCTTT
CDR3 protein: CAISSSPENTEAFF

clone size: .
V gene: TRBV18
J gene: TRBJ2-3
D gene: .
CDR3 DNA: TGTGCCAGCTCAAACTACTACCCAGATACGCAGTATTTT
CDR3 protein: CASSNYYPDTQYF

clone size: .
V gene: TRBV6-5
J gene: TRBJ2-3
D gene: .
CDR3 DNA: TGTGCCAGCAGTTACGGAGGGTCAGATACGCAGTATTTT
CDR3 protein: CASSYGGSDTQYF

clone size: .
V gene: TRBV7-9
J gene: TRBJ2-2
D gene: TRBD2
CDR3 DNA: TGTGCCAGCAGCTTAGCGAGCGGGGCCAGGGCCAACACCGGGGAGCTGTTTTTT
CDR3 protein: CASSLASGARANTGELFF

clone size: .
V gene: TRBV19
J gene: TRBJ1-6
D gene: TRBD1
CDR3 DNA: TGTGCCAGTAGTAAACGACAGGGGTCAAATTCACCCCTCCACTTT
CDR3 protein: CASSKRQGSNSPLHF

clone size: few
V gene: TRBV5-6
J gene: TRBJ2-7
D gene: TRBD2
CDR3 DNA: TGTGCCAGCAGCTTGGTTAAACGGGGGGGAAGTTCCTACGAGCAGTACTTC
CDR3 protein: CASSLVKRGGSSYEQYF

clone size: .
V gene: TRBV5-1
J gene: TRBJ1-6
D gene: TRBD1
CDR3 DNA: TGCGCCAGCAGCTTGGCCGTGACAGGGGAATCACCCCTCCACTTT
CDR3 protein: CASSLAVTGESPLHF

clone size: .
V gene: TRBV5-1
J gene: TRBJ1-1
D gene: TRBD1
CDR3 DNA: TGCGCCAGCAGCGCTACAGGGGACGGTACTGAAGCTTTCTTT
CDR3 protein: CASSATGDGTEAFF

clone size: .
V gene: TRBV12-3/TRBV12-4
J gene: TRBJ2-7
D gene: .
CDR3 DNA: TGTGCCAGCAGGTCGGGACTTAACTACGAGCAGTACTTC
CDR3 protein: CASRSGLNYEQYF

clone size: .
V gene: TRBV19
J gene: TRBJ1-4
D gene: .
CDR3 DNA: TGTGCCAGTAGTAAACTTGGGACACAGCTTTTT
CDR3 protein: CASSKLGTQLF

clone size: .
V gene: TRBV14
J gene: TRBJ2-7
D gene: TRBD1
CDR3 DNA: TGTGCCAGCAGCCGGGTAGGGCAGGGGGCCTACGAGCAGTACTTC
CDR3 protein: CASSRVGQGAYEQYF

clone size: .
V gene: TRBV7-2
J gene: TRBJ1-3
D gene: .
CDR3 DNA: TGTGCCAGCAGGAGAGGGCAGCCCGGAAACACCATATATTTT
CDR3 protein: CASRRGQPGNTIYF

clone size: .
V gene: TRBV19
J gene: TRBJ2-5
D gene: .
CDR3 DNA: TGTGCCAGTAGTACCGGACAACCATCCACCGGAGAGACCCAGTACTTC
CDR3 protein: CASSTGQPSTGETQYF